The entry below describes one T cell receptor (beta chain). Its matching antigen is unknown. The source of the sample is a study of cytomegalovirus exposure and HLA in healthy donors. The donors were members of the validation cohort, which comprised 90 to 150 subjects and was separate from the first cohort of 730 or so subjects. Study-wide findings and caveats: It was confirmed in vitro that a few of the CMV-associated chains were specific for CMV antigens. Cytomegalovirus status, reportedly, was diagnosed with high specificity and sensitivity by the classifier.

Method: immunoSEQ multiplex PCR; TCRdb's copy keeps in-frame clones and lacks some. The sample comprises approximately 50,000 clones, approximately 85% of which are singletons, and about 6.7% rests with the top ten. The clonotype comes from a young woman in good health and CMV-seronegative. Material: PBMCs.

The CDR3 reads CASSQTTTTDTQYF. DNA of the CDR3: TGCGCCAGCAGCCAAACAACCACCACAGATACGCAGTATTTT. The chain combines TRBV4-1 with TRBJ2-3; no reliable D call. V lost 2 bases and J lost 2, with 8 bases in between. The CDR3 contains 14 residues. Germline loops: CDR1 MGHRA, CDR2 YSYEKL.